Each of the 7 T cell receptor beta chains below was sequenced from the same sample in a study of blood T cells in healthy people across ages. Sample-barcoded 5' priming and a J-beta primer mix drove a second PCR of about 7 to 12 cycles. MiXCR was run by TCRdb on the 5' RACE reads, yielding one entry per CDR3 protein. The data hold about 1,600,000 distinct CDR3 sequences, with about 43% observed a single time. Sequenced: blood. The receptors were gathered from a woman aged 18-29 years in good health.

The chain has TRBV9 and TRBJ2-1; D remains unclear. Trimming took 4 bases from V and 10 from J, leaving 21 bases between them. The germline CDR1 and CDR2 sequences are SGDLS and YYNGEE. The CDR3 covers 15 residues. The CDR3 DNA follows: TGTGCCAGCAGCCCGCCCCAGTTTCCCACAATGGAGCAGTTCTTC. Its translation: CASSPPQFPTMEQFF.

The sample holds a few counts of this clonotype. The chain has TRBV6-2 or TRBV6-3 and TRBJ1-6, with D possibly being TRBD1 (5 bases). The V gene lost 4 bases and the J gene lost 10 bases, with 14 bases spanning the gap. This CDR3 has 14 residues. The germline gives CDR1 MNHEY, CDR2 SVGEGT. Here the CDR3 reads CASSFGGVGSPLHF. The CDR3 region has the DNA TGTGCCAGCAGTTTTGGGGGTGTAGGGTCACCCCTCCACTTT.

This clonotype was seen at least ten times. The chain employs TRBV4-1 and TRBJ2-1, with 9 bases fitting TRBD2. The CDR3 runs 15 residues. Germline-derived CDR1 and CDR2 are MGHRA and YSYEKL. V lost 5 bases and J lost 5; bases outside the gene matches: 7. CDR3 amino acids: CASSSQAGGNNEQFF. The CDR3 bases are TGCGCCAGCAGCTCTCAAGCGGGGGGTAACAATGAGCAGTTCTTC.

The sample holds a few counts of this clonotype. The CDR3 DNA reads TGTGCCAGCAGTTACTCCGGTAGCATCGATGAGCAGTTCTTC. This gives the protein CASSYSGSIDEQFF. The chain is built from TRBV6-2 or TRBV6-3 and TRBJ2-1; no definite D call. V was pared by 0 bases and J by 8 bases, with 11 bases between. CDR3 size: 14 residues. Germline loops: CDR1 MNHEY, CDR2 SVGEGT.

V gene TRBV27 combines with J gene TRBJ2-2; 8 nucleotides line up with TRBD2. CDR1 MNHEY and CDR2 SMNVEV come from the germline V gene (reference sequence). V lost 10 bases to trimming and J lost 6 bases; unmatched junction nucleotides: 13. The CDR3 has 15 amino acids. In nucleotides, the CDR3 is TGTGCCACGAATACACGGGGGGGCGGTGCCGGGGAGCTGTTTTTT. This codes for CATNTRGGGAGELFF.

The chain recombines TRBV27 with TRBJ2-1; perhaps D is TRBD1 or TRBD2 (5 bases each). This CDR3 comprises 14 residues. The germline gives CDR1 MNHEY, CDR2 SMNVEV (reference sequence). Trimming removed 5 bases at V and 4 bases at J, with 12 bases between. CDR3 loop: CASSNRDGYNEQFF. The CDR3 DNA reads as TGTGCCAGCAGTAACCGGGACGGTTACAATGAGCAGTTCTTC.

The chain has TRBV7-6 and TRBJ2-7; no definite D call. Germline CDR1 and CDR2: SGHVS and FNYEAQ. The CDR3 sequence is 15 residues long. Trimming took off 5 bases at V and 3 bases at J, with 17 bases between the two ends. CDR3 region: CASSPNVGIDYEQYF. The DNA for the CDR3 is TGTGCCAGCAGCCCGAACGTGGGAATAGACTACGAGCAGTACTTC.